The present T cell receptor (beta chain) was sequenced within a study of spatial heterogeneity in lung cancer. Findings and caveats of the study: Tumor mutation counts were tracked by expanded intratumoral alpha and beta TCR counts.

TCRdb processed the 5' RACE reads anew with MiXCR; each CDR3 protein has one entry. The table shows around 2,900 distinct CDR3 sequences, with 3.5% to 4.5% occurring only once. Judged by abundance, this clonotype is medium-sized (0.01 to 0.1%). The antigen is not known. Stated time point: sample taken at primary tumor resection. In germline, CDR1 is SGHTA, CDR2 FQGNSA. The CDR3 is made up of 12 amino acids. The ends were cut back, 5 bases at V and 3 bases at J, with 5 bases in the middle. This material consisted of lung tumor tissue, taken at surgery. The V and J genes are TRBV7-2 and TRBJ2-1, with D unclear. The TCR sequence derives from a female donor with early-stage non-small cell lung cancer. CDR3 bases: TGTGCCAGCAGCCTTTTCTACAATGAGCAGTTCTTC. This encodes CASSLFYNEQFF.